These 20 T cell receptor beta chains were sequenced from one sample in a study of blood T cell repertoires in COVID-19. Clones were sequenced by immunoSEQ multiplex PCR, and TCRdb holds only the in-frame ones, with some missing. The sample consists of fewer than 150,000 clones, almost 90% of them appearing once. Sample: peripheral blood. All receptors come from a man aged 50 to 59 with active or convalescent COVID-19.

V usage is TRBV27 and J usage is TRBJ2-1, with D possibly TRBD2 on 6 matching bases. The length of the CDR3 is 16 residues. The germline V gene has CDR1 MNHEY and CDR2 SMNVEV (reference sequence). V lost 3 bases, J lost 7 bases, and 19 bases lay in between. CDR3 in DNA: TGTGCCAGCAGTTTCTTAGTCGGGAGAGGTTTTAATGAGCAGTTCTTC. This codes for CASSFLVGRGFNEQFF.

The V and J genes are TRBV11-2 and TRBJ2-1, with D possibly being TRBD2 (6 bases). Germline lookup yields CDR1 SGHAT and CDR2 FQNNGV. Trimming shortened V by 5 bases and J by 2 bases, and 13 bases separated the two germline ends. The CDR3 is 15 residues long. The CDR3 bases are TGTGCCAGCAGCACAGCCGGAGGGCCCTACAATGAGCAGTTCTTC. Encoded protein: CASSTAGGPYNEQFF. Full variable domain (remainder filled in from reference TRBV11-2 and TRBJ2-1): EAGVAQSPRYKIIEKRQSVAFWCNPISGHATLYWYQQILGQGPKLLIQFQNNGVVDDSQLPKDRFSAERLKGVDSTLKIQPAKLEDSAVYLCASSTAGGPYNEQFFGPGTRLTVL.

The chain uses TRBV4-1 and TRBJ2-2; D perhaps matches TRBD2 (5 bases). Trimming took 3 bases from V and 4 from J, leaving 21 bases between them. The CDR3 runs 18 residues. Germline V lookup: CDR1 MGHRA, CDR2 YSYEKL. The CDR3 sequence is CASSHRSGRESGTGELFF. Here the CDR3 DNA reads TGCGCCAGCAGCCACCGATCCGGTCGGGAATCGGGCACCGGGGAGCTGTTTTTT.

The chain carries TRBV4-3 and TRBJ2-1, with 8 bases aligning to TRBD2. The trim removed 3 bases at V and 4 bases at J, leaving 5 bases unmatched. CDR1 and CDR2 (germline): LGHNA, YSLEER. This CDR3 is built from 15 residues. The CDR3 region has the DNA TGCGCCAGCAGCCAGTCACTAGCGGTGTACAATGAGCAGTTCTTC. Translation: CASSQSLAVYNEQFF.

The gene calls are TRBV2 and TRBJ2-7; 7 bases map to TRBD2. The CDR3 is 13 residues long. CDR1 and CDR2 from the germline V gene are SNHLY and FYNNEI. V was clipped by 11 bases and J by 3 bases; unmatched bases: 10. The CDR3 spells CAGFLAGNYEQYF. The DNA of the CDR3 is TGTGCCGGATTTTTAGCGGGCAACTACGAGCAGTACTTC.

The chain couples TRBV7-3 to TRBJ2-3; D possibly corresponds to TRBD2 (5 bases). The CDR3 extends over 15 amino acids. Germline-derived CDR1 and CDR2 are SGHTA and FQGTGA. Trimming cost V 1 base and J 1 base, with 9 bases left between them. The CDR3 is CASSLSLGGTDTQYF. The CDR3 bases are TGTGCCAGCAGCTTAAGTCTGGGAGGCACAGATACGCAGTATTTT.

This sequence joins TRBV18 and TRBJ1-1; 8 bases map to TRBD1. Germline values: CDR1 KGHSH, CDR2 LQKENI. J lost 4 bases, V lost 3 bases, and 4 bases had no gene match. This CDR3 comprises 14 residues. DNA for the CDR3: TGTGCCAGCTCACCCCAGGGGGCCGGCACTGAAGCTTTCTTT. Amino acids: CASSPQGAGTEAFF.

The V call is TRBV24-1, the J call TRBJ2-1, with 11 positions matching TRBD1. CDR1 and CDR2 from the germline V gene are KGHDR and SFDVKD. Trimming cost V 4 bases and J 4 bases; bases outside gene matches: 5. CDR3 length: 16 residues. CDR3 sequence reads: CATSDRGQGVYNEQFF. The CDR3 DNA sequence: TGTGCCACCAGTGACCGGGGACAGGGGGTTTACAATGAGCAGTTCTTC.

The chain has TRBV28 and TRBJ2-7, with a tentative D call TRBD2 (7 bases). Germline CDR1 MDHEN, CDR2 SYDVKM. V lost 6 bases to trimming and J lost 2 bases, with 17 bases between them. The CDR3 runs 15 residues. CDR3 sequence: CASSRGGGQAYEQYF. The CDR3 bases are TGTGCCAGCAGCCGAGGGGGGGGCCAAGCCTACGAGCAGTACTTC.

The J gene is TRBJ2-5, the V gene TRBV5-1; 8 nucleotides line up with TRBD1. V lost 2 bases to trimming and J lost 1 base; unmatched junction nucleotides: 7. CDR1 and CDR2 from the germline V gene are SGHRS and YFSETQ. This CDR3 region has 16 residues. Written as DNA, the CDR3 is TGCGCCAGCAGCTTACCGACAGGGGTTGGCCAAGAGACCCAGTACTTC. Translated, it gives CASSLPTGVGQETQYF. Using reference TRBV5-1 and TRBJ2-5 for the parts outside the CDR3, the full variable domain is KAGVTQTPRYLIKTRGQQVTLSCSPISGHRSVSWYQQTPGQGLQFLFEYFSETQRNKGNFPGRFSGRQFSNSRSEMNVSTLELGDSALYLCASSLPTGVGQETQYFGPGTRLLVL.

This chain uses TRBV11-2 with TRBJ2-5; the D gene is possibly TRBD2 (6 bases). The V gene lost 5 bases and the J gene lost 1 base, with 8 bases spanning the gap. This CDR3 has 13 residues. Germline CDR1 is SGHAT and CDR2 is FQNNGV. The CDR3 DNA reads TGTGCCAGCAGCACGGGACTCCAAGAGACCCAGTACTTC. Translation gives CASSTGLQETQYF.

V usage is TRBV11-2 and J usage is TRBJ1-3, with D perhaps TRBD1 (6 bases). There are 15 residues in the CDR3. Germline V gene lookup returns CDR1 SGHAT and CDR2 FQNNGV. Trimming took off 5 bases at V and 8 bases at J, with 19 bases between the two ends. In nucleotides, the CDR3 is TGTGCCAGCAGCAAAGGACAGCCGACGCTTGACACCATATATTTT. This encodes CASSKGQPTLDTIYF.

This rearrangement joins TRBV14 to TRBJ2-5; no clear D. The length of the CDR3 is 12 residues. Germline V gene data show CDR1 as SGHDN and CDR2 as FVKESK. Trimming shortened V by 4 bases and J by 2 bases, and 5 bases separated the two germline ends. CDR3 sequence (DNA): TGTGCCAGCAGCCCTAGACAAGAGACCCAGTACTTC. This translates into CASSPRQETQYF.

The genes are TRBV6-4 and TRBJ2-1, with D maybe TRBD2 (5 bases). This CDR3 comprises 12 residues. V was trimmed by 3 bases and J by 9 bases, leaving 9 bases between them. CDR1 and CDR2 from the germline V gene are MRHNA and SNTAGT. CDR3 in DNA: TGTGCCAGCAGTGAGGCCGGAGGTGAGCAGTTCTTC. Protein: CASSEAGGEQFF.

This chain joins TRBV6-2 or TRBV6-3 and TRBJ2-3; 8 bases agree with TRBD2. V gave up 4 bases and J gave up 5 bases; unmatched junction bases: 8. The CDR3 runs to 15 residues. Germline CDR1 is MNHEY and CDR2 is SVGEGT. The CDR3 here is CASSSGGRAEDTQYF. CDR3 nucleotide sequence: TGTGCCAGCAGTTCGGGAGGGAGGGCCGAAGATACGCAGTATTTT.

CDR3 residues: CASSPFSLAGGQQFF. The CDR3 DNA sequence: TGTGCCAGCAGCCCCTTTTCGCTAGCGGGAGGCCAGCAGTTCTTC. V gene TRBV3-1 (or the pseudogene TRBV3-2) combines with J gene TRBJ2-1; 11 positions agree with TRBD2. This CDR3 comprises 15 residues. The V gene's germline CDR1 is LGHDT and CDR2 YNNKEL (reference sequence). The trim removed 4 bases at V and 11 bases at J, leaving 10 bases unmatched.

The CDR3 DNA reads as TGTGCCAGCAGCGTAGACAGGGTAGGAAACACCATATATTTT. Protein product: CASSVDRVGNTIYF. This chain links TRBV9 with TRBJ1-3; maybe TRBD1 (6 bases). The CDR3 spans 14 residues. V dropped 0 bases and J dropped 4 bases, with 8 bases sitting between them. The V gene's germline CDR1 is SGDLS and CDR2 YYNGEE.

This clone came up once. V gene TRBV29-1 combines with J gene TRBJ1-2; tentatively, D is TRBD1 (6 bases). Germline CDR1 SQVTM, CDR2 ANQGSEA. The CDR3 consists of 12 residues. V was shortened by 5 bases and J by 7 bases, with 14 bases between the two germline ends. In DNA form, the CDR3 reads TGCAGCGTTCCCCAGGGGAAGGGTGGCTACACCTTC. Translating gives CSVPQGKGGYTF.

CDR3 sequence (DNA): TGTGCCAGCAGCCAACTAAAAGGACAGGGGCCCCAAGAGACCCAGTACTTC. Translation gives CASSQLKGQGPQETQYF. The chain joins TRBV14 to TRBJ2-5; 9 bases map to TRBD1. Unmatched junction bases numbered 8, after V lost 2 bases and J lost 1 base. The CDR3 runs to 17 residues. Germline V gene lookup returns CDR1 SGHDN and CDR2 FVKESK.

The chain employs TRBV27 and TRBJ1-5; 7 bases are a match to TRBD1. This CDR3 has 14 residues. Per germline, CDR1 MNHEY and CDR2 SMNVEV (reference sequence). V shed 5 bases and J 5 bases; nucleotides not matched to a gene: 6. CDR3 residues: CASSATGVYQPQHF. Here the CDR3 DNA reads TGTGCCAGCAGTGCTACAGGGGTCTATCAGCCCCAGCATTTT.